A single sample gave rise to the 7 T cell receptor beta chains below, sequenced in a study of immune characterization of retroperitoneal liposarcoma. TCRdb fed the PCR reads into MiXCR, producing one record per CDR3 protein. The sample includes around 12,000 distinct CDR3 sequences, roughly 47% of them seen just once. Sequencing was done on a sample of tumor tissue. The receptors originated from a female donor with retroperitoneal liposarcoma.

The gene calls are TRBV6-1 and TRBJ1-2; D gene uncertain. CDR1 and CDR2 from the germline V gene are MNHNS and SASEGT. The CDR3 runs 12 residues. Trimming stripped 7 bases from V and 8 bases from J, with 14 bases between. The CDR3 bases are TGTGCCAGCACCCAAAGCCCCAGCGGCTACACCTTC. Its translation is CASTQSPSGYTF.

This sequence joins TRBV6-8 and TRBJ2-2, with a weak D call TRBD1 (5 bases). The CDR3 is 12 amino acids. CDR1 and CDR2 (germline): MNHGY, SAAAGT. Trimming took 6 bases from V and 7 from J, leaving 9 bases between them. The CDR3 nucleotides read TGTGCCAGCAGCTGGACACTCGGGGAGCTGTTTTTT. Protein sequence: CASSWTLGELFF.

The chain couples TRBV6-1 to TRBJ2-2, with D possibly being TRBD1 (6 bases). The ends were cut back, 7 bases at V and 5 bases at J, with 14 bases in the middle. The CDR3 contains 14 residues. Germline-derived CDR1 and CDR2 are MNHNS and SASEGT. In nucleotides, the CDR3 is TGTGCCAGCAACTTAGGACAGTTTACCGGGGAGCTGTTTTTT. The encoded protein is CASNLGQFTGELFF.

The rearrangement joins TRBV6-1 to TRBJ2-4; 7 nucleotides agree with TRBD2. The better agreement between TRBJ2-5 and the DNA end casts doubt on the J call. The germline gives CDR1 MNHNS, CDR2 SASEGT. CDR3 length: 15 amino acids. CDR3 in amino acids: CASSEFAGDQETQYF. The CDR3 coding sequence is TGTGCCAGCAGTGAATTCGCGGGGGACCAAGAGACCCAGTACTTC.

The DNA for the CDR3 is TGTGCCAGCAGTTCTATCGACAGATTCTACAATGAGCAGTACTTC. It codes for CASSSIDRFYNEQYF. The chain recombines TRBV27 with TRBJ2-4, with a weak D call TRBD1 (5 bases). In germline, CDR1 is MNHEY, CDR2 SMNVEV (reference sequence). V was cut by 4 bases and J by 13 bases, with 23 bases left in between. CDR3 size: 15 residues.

The chain couples TRBV10-2 to TRBJ2-3; D is ambiguous. The germline V gene has CDR1 WSHSY and CDR2 SAAADI. This CDR3 comprises 13 residues. With 2 bases removed from V and 4 bases from J, the gap between germline ends came to 7 bases. CDR3 loop: CASSETEADTQYF. The CDR3 coding sequence is TGCGCCAGCAGTGAGACCGAAGCAGATACGCAGTATTTT.

V usage is TRBV5-3 and J usage is TRBJ2-5, with 15 bases fitting TRBD2. Near its end, the DNA agrees better with TRBJ2-7, so the J call may be wrong. TRBV5-3 belongs to the ORF category, with a function that is uncertain. The CDR3 length is 17 residues. Here the CDR3 reads CASSPGTSGGPDYEQYF. As DNA, the CDR3 is TGTGCCAGCAGCCCCGGGACTAGCGGGGGGCCGGACTACGAGCAGTACTTC.